Listed here is a single T cell receptor (beta chain). Its antigen specificity is not known. No much larger clonotype is one base removed from it; base qualities were not supplied. Receptors were amplified or captured by the immunoSEQ multiplex PCR assay. TCRdb obtained this table from immuneACCESS and retained in-frame rearrangements with V and J assigned. These tables miss some clones; where compared with another copy, unresolved V genes account for less than half of the shortfall, and the remainder is unexplained. Here the sample has about 100,000 clones; over 85% occur a single time. The ten largest clones take up around 1.2% of the sample. The cysteine opens and the phenylalanine closes a CDR3 of 16 amino acids. Only the CDR3 region is kept as DNA, spanning 48 bases read in frame from base 1. The germline V gene sets CDR1 to LGHNA and CDR2 to YNFKEQ. Relative to germline, V is missing 4 bases and J is missing 4 bases, with 10 bases of the junction outside any gene match.

This sample is drawn from a study of T cell changes during pregnancy in multiple sclerosis (dated by TCRdb to about 2019). Background for the entire study: Changes in the T cell repertoire over the course of pregnancy were examined in this study in women with multiple sclerosis.

This sequence originates from a female donor with multiple sclerosis, enrolled in a pregnancy study. Material: peripheral blood, obtained in the second trimester of pregnancy. This chain joins TRBV4-2 to TRBJ2-7; TRBD2 agrees with 10 junctional bases. The DNA reads as follows: TGTGCCAGCAGCCCCGCGGGGAGCGGGGGGGCTTACGAGCAGTACTTC. It is translated as CASSPAGSGGAYEQYF.